This TCR beta chain was profiled in a study of metastatic and nonmetastatic thyroid tumors. On the study more broadly: The authors compared repertoires across blood and tumor or nodule tissue from malignant and benign thyroid patients.

The J segment lost 5 bases and the V segment lost 7 bases, leaving 7 bases of the junction unmatched. Looked up from germline, CDR1 is MNHEY and CDR2 is SMNVEV (reference sequence). The CDR3 loop spans 14 amino acids. How the authors handled the data: The authors used CDR3 differences across clinicopathological groups to build a distant-metastasis classifier for papillary thyroid cancer. Using MiXCR, TCRdb reanalyzed the PCR reads. The V and J calls, along with clone size, are taken from TCRdb and not from the paper's own processing. This table holds 50,000 to 65,000 clones, about 3.8% found once. No patient had received any treatment before thyroid surgery. This clone has just a few counts.

This TCR was recovered from a female donor with papillary thyroid cancer or a benign thyroid nodule (not recorded which). Some clones in this sample may be carry-over from other donors' samples. The chain employs TRBV27 and TRBJ2-1; 8 nucleotides match TRBD2. Sequenced input: blood. The CDR3 DNA reads TGTGCCAGCAAAACCGGGAGGGGGGACAATGAGCAGTTCTTC. The encoded protein is CASKTGRGDNEQFF.